Each of the 9 T cell receptor beta chains below was sequenced from the same sample in a study of cytomegalovirus exposure and HLA in healthy donors. The PCR had 60 Vbeta and 13 Jbeta primers. Measured with immunoSEQ multiplex PCR; TCRdb has only the in-frame clones, and not every one. This table has about 140,000 clones, 66% appearing once. The sequenced sample was PBMCs. The origin of the receptors is a woman aged 60 to 75 in good health and CMV-seronegative.

The V and J genes are TRBV6-5 and TRBJ2-7; D is perhaps TRBD1 (7 bases). The CDR3 totals 15 residues. The V gene's germline CDR1 is MNHEY and CDR2 SVGAGI. Trimming stripped 2 bases from V and 0 bases from J, with 11 bases between. Here the CDR3 reads CASSYQGGTSYEQYF. The CDR3 DNA sequence: TGTGCCAGCAGTTACCAGGGGGGTACCTCCTACGAGCAGTACTTC.

J is TRBJ2-7 and V is TRBV15; 11 nucleotides align to TRBD2. The CDR3 length is 18 residues. Losses at the gene ends were 1 base for V and 5 bases for J; bases not matched to a gene: 13. Germline V CDR1 and CDR2: LNHNV, YYDKDF (reference sequence). CDR3 sequence (DNA): TGTGCCACCAGCAGAGCAACTAGCGGGAGTACTAGGTCCCACGAGCAGTACTTC. It translates to CATSRATSGSTRSHEQYF. The whole variable domain, filled in from reference TRBV15 and TRBJ2-7, reads DAMVIQNPRYQVTQFGKPVTLSCSQTLNHNVMYWYQQKSSQAPKLLFHYYDKDFNNEADTPDNFQSRRPNTSFCFLDIRSPGLGDTAMYLCATSRATSGSTRSHEQYFGPGTRLTVT.

This chain joins TRBV5-1 and TRBJ2-2, with a weak D call TRBD2 (5 bases). Germline-derived CDR1 and CDR2 are SGHRS and YFSETQ. The V and J ends lost 1 base and 4 bases respectively, with 14 bases between them. The CDR3 sequence is 16 residues long. The CDR3 here is CASSLRGLGSTGELFF. Here the CDR3 DNA reads TGCGCCAGCAGCTTGCGGGGTCTAGGAAGCACCGGGGAGCTGTTTTTT. The entire variable domain, with the rest obtained from reference TRBV5-1 and TRBJ2-2, is as follows: KAGVTQTPRYLIKTRGQQVTLSCSPISGHRSVSWYQQTPGQGLQFLFEYFSETQRNKGNFPGRFSGRQFSNSRSEMNVSTLELGDSALYLCASSLRGLGSTGELFFGEGSRLTVL.

The CDR3 sequence is CASSVGASGRAVNEQFF. The CDR3, as DNA: TGTGCCAGCAGCGTAGGGGCTAGCGGGAGGGCCGTCAATGAGCAGTTCTTC. The chain links TRBV9 to TRBJ2-1; 12 nucleotides align to TRBD2. V gave up 0 bases and J gave up 6 bases; unmatched junction bases: 7. The CDR3 length is 17 residues. CDR1 SGDLS and CDR2 YYNGEE come from the germline V gene.

The rearrangement joins TRBV9 to TRBJ2-2; D remains unclear. This CDR3 has 12 amino acids. The V gene's germline CDR1 is SGDLS and CDR2 YYNGEE. The V gene lost 0 bases and the J gene lost 5 bases, with 2 bases spanning the gap. In DNA, the CDR3 is TGTGCCAGCAGCGTAGCTACCGGGGAGCTGTTTTTT. Protein product: CASSVATGELFF.

This chain joins TRBV9 and TRBJ2-3, with 7 bases lining up with TRBD1. Germline V gene sequence: CDR1 SGDLS, CDR2 YYNGEE. Losses at the gene ends were 2 bases for V and 2 bases for J; bases not matched to a gene: 5. The CDR3 runs to 15 residues. The CDR3 coding sequence is TGTGCCAGCAGCGTGGGGGACAGCGACACAGATACGCAGTATTTT. Amino acids: CASSVGDSDTDTQYF. Combining the CDR3 with reference TRBV9 and TRBJ2-3 gives the whole variable domain DSGVTQTPKHLITATGQRVTLRCSPRSGDLSVYWYQQSLDQGLQFLIQYYNGEERAKGNILERFSAQQFPDLHSELNLSSLELGDSALYFCASSVGDSDTDTQYFGPGTRLTVL.

The chain recombines TRBV15 with TRBJ2-5; 8 positions agree with TRBD2. Germline V lookup: CDR1 LNHNV, CDR2 YYDKDF (reference sequence). The CDR3 runs 15 residues. With V trimmed by 0 bases and J by 1 base, 1 base remained unmatched. In nucleotides, the CDR3 is TGTGCCACCAGCAGAGATCGGGGGGGCCAAGAGACCCAGTACTTC. This encodes CATSRDRGGQETQYF.

This clone was seen more than once but under ten times. The rearrangement joins TRBV10-3 to TRBJ2-5; possible D gene TRBD1, 7 bases. CDR1 and CDR2 from the germline V gene are ENHRY and SYGVKD. The V end lost 8 bases, the J end lost 4 bases, and 14 bases lay between the germline ends. CDR3 length: 13 residues. The CDR3, as DNA: TGTGCCATCGCAGGGGGGCTGGGAGAGACCCAGTACTTC. It encodes CAIAGGLGETQYF.

The genes are TRBV9 and TRBJ1-4, with TRBD1 identical over 10 bases. V lost 4 bases to trimming and J lost 7 bases; unmatched junction nucleotides: 10. Per germline, CDR1 SGDLS and CDR2 YYNGEE. There are 16 residues in the CDR3. This CDR3 reads CASSSVPGQGREKLFF. Written as DNA, the CDR3 is TGTGCCAGCAGCTCCGTGCCGGGACAGGGGCGTGAAAAACTGTTTTTT.